This T cell receptor beta chain came from a study of OX40 agonist ivuxolimab in advanced cancers. For the wider study: Ivuxolimab was an agonistic, fully human IgG2 monoclonal antibody directed against OX40 (CD134), a costimulatory receptor. The monotherapy dose-escalation portion (N ≈ 52 patients) of the phase I ivuxolimab trial is reported in the paper. Partial responses occurred in three dose-escalation patients: two with cutaneous melanoma and one with hepatocellular carcinoma. In the dose-escalation cohort, over 65% of patients were male, and the mean age was approximately 55 years, with a range of about 23 to 85. Intravenous ivuxolimab was administered to patients every 2 weeks at six dose levels: 0.01, 0.1, 0.3, 1.5, 3 and 10 mg/kg. Of the roughly 50 dose-escalation patients, hepatocellular carcinoma was present in around 20, melanoma in around 15, renal cell carcinoma in 9 and head and neck cancer in 9. Prior anti-PD-1, anti-PD-L1 or anti-CTLA-4 therapy was permitted, and 30% to 45% of dose-escalation patients had received checkpoint inhibitors. Peripheral TCRbeta sequencing was intended to test whether TCR sequence diversity was altered and clonal T-cell expansion was caused by ivuxolimab.

Genomic DNA was isolated from the sorted cells so that the TCRbeta CDR3 region could be sequenced. The immunoSEQ Assay was used to sequence the TCRbeta CDR3 regions. What TCRdb holds here is the immuneACCESS table cut down to in-frame rearrangements. Part of the clones is not present; checked against another copy, under half of the missing clones reflect an unresolved V gene, and the others are unexplained. This sample holds tens of thousands of clones; over 75% were observed only once. Jointly, the top ten make up 3.5% to 6% of the sample. As concerns this clone: What antigen it recognizes has not been identified. Base-call qualities are not available, and no considerably larger clone is one nucleotide away.

The trial excluded patients who had a history of autoimmune disease or were on systemic immunosuppression. In every dose cohort, peripheral blood was drawn for TCR sequencing at baseline, cycle 4 day 1, and cycle 7 day 1. Samples were obtained from an open-label, multicenter, first-in-human phase I dose-escalation trial of ivuxolimab. Adults with locally advanced or metastatic head and neck squamous cell, hepatocellular, melanoma or renal cell carcinoma were enrolled in the trial. Before TCR sequencing, CD4+ and CD8+ T cells were separately sorted from peripheral blood. On the study overall, not on this receptor specifically: In the 0.1-3.0 mg/kg groups, partial responders were among the patients with the lowest normalized peripheral clonal expansion, particularly in CD8+ T cells. After ivuxolimab, more expanded clones were found on average in CD8+ T cells than in CD4+ T cells. The antigen specificity of the peripheral T cells that underwent clonal expansion was not determined. Low levels of normalized T-cell clonal expansion were also seen in some nonresponding patients. Clonal expansion of both CD4+ and CD8+ blood T cells was observed from baseline to week 6 at doses 0.1 to 3.0 mg/kg.

This TCR was sampled from an adult with an advanced solid tumor such as melanoma, head and neck, liver or kidney cancer. Material: CD4+ or CD8+ T cells sorted from blood, obtained in a trial of the OX40 agonist ivuxolimab.

The sequence in DNA is TGCGCCAGCAGCTTGGGGGGAAACACCGGGGAGCTGTTTTTT. Its protein is CASSLGGNTGELFF. The sequence joins TRBV5-1 to TRBJ2-2; a confident D gene designation cannot be given. According to the germline V gene, CDR1 reads SGHRS and CDR2 reads YFSETQ. Trimming costs V 0 bases and J 2 bases, and their ends lie 5 bases apart. The CDR3 sequence holds 14 residues, the cysteine and phenylalanine included. Just CDR3 DNA is preserved here, 42 bases in frame from base 1.